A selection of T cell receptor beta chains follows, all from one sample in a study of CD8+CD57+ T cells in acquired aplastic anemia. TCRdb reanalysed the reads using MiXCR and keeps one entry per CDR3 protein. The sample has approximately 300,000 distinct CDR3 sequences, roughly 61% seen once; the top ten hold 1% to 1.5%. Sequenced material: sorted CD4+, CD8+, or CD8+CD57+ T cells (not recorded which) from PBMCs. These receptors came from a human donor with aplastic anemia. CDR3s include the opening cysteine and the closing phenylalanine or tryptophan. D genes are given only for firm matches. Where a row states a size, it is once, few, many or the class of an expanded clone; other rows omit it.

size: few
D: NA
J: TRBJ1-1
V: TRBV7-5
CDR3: CISVSEARENTEAFF
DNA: NA

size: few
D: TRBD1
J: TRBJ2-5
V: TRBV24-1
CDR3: CATSEGTTGGVETQYF
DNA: TGTGCCACCAGTGAAGGTACGACAGGGGGCGTAGAGACCCAGTACTTC

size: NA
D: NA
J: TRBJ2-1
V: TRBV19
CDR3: CASSIGRASSSYNEQFF
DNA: TGTGCCAGTAGTATCGGCAGGGCTAGTAGCTCCTACAATGAGCAGTTCTTC

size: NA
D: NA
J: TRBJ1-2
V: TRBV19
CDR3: CASQTENYGYTF
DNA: TGTGCCAGCCAGACAGAAAACTATGGCTACACCTTC

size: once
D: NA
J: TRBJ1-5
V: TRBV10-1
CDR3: CASSESLEGGHSNQPQHF
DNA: TGCGCCAGCAGTGAGTCGCTGGAGGGTGGACATAGCAATCAGCCCCAGCATTTT

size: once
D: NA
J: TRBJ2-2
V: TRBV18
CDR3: CASSPRRSANTGELFF
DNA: TGTGCCAGCTCCCCCCGGCGTAGCGCGAACACCGGGGAGCTGTTTTTT

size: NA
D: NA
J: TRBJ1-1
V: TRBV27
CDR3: CASRLYRTQPNTEAFF
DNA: TGTGCCAGCAGACTTTATCGAACACAGCCGAACACTGAAGCTTTCTTT

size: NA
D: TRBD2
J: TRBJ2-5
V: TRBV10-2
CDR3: CASRLADERETQYF
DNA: TGCGCCAGCAGACTAGCGGACGAAAGAGAGACCCAGTACTTC

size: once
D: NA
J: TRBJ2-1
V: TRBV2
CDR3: CASRAEQFF
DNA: TGTGCCAGCAGGGCTGAGCAGTTCTTC

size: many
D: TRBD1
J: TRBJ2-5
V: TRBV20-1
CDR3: CSAKGQEIQETQYF
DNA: TGCAGTGCCAAGGGACAGGAAATCCAAGAGACCCAGTACTTC

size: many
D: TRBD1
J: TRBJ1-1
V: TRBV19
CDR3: CASRLRDRGELEAFF
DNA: TGTGCCAGTAGGCTCCGGGACAGGGGGGAATTAGAAGCTTTCTTT

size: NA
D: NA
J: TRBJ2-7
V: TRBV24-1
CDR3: CASGDTGRSASEQYF
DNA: TGTGCCAGCGGAGACACAGGACGAAGCGCCTCCGAGCAGTACTTC